This entry concerns a single T cell receptor beta chain. Its antigen is undetermined. The data were produced by immunoSEQ multiplex PCR, yet TCRdb's version contains in-frame clones alone and is incomplete. The data show roughly 100,000 clones, about nine tenths seen once. Time point noted: cycle 4 day 1 (C4D1), after around six weeks of nivolumab. Each patient's relapse followed autologous stem cell transplantation, and brentuximab vedotin exposure varied. The sample originates from a study of PD-1 blockade in classical Hodgkin lymphoma. Study-level points and caveats: With CD4+ cells, TCR diversity rose significantly by C4D1, but not with CD8+ cells.

Germline assignment: CDR1 SEHNR and CDR2 FQNEAQ (reference sequence). Trimming cost V 7 bases and J 2 bases; bases outside gene matches: 7. This CDR3 has 14 residues. The chain carries TRBV7-9 and TRBJ2-7; 8 bases match TRBD1. The receptor comes from a human donor with classical Hodgkin lymphoma. Here the sequenced sample was peripheral blood mononuclear cells (PBMCs), taken before the fourth cycle of nivolumab. The CDR3 coding sequence is TGTGCCAGCACCCCTCGGGACAGGACCTACGAGCAGTACTTC. Encoded protein: CASTPRDRTYEQYF.